The clone carrying this T cell receptor beta chain was seen just once. The data stem from a study of blood T cell repertoires in COVID-19. Study-level information: The United States, Italy and Spain provided the acute and convalescent COVID-19 samples. PBMCs, B-cell-depleted T cells, or T cells provided the cDNA or gDNA that made up the material.

V dropped 0 bases and J dropped 2 bases, with 10 bases sitting between them. CDR1 is SGHRS and CDR2 is YFSETQ in the germline V gene. The CDR3 runs 15 residues. In the original analysis: Amplification of reference gene primers provided the estimated nucleated cell counts. The assay was immunoSEQ multiplex PCR, and TCRdb's table has in-frame clones only and misses some. V and J calls and clone size are as listed in that table; D and trimming were resolved from the DNA. The data hold over 75,000 clones, with approximately 89% observed a single time. The sequencing input was peripheral blood. This sequence originates from a human donor with active COVID-19. The donor label of this sample is uncertain. The genes are TRBV5-1 and TRBJ2-3; TRBD2 is a possible D gene (5 bases). The CDR3 is CASSLVRGDTDTQYF. CDR3 DNA sequence: TGCGCCAGCAGCTTGGTTCGGGGAGACACAGATACGCAGTATTTT. Together with reference TRBV5-1 and TRBJ2-3, the CDR3 gives the full variable domain: KAGVTQTPRYLIKTRGQQVTLSCSPISGHRSVSWYQQTPGQGLQFLFEYFSETQRNKGNFPGRFSGRQFSNSRSEMNVSTLELGDSALYLCASSLVRGDTDTQYFGPGTRLTVL.